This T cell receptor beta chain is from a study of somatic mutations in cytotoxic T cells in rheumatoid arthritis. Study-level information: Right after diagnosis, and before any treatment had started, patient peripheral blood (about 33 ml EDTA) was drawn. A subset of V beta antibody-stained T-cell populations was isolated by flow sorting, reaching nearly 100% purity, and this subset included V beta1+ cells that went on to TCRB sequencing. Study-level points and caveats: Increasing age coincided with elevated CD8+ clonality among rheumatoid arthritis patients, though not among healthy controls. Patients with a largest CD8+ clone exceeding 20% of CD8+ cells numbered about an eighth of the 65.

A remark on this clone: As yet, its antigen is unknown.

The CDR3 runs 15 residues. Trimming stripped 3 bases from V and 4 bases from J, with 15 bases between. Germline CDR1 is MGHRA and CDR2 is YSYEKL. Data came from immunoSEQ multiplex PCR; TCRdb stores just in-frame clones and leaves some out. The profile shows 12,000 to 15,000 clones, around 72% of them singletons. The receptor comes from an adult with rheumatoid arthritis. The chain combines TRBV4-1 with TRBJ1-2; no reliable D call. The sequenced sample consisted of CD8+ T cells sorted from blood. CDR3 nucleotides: TGCGCCAGCAGCCATCCGGACGGTTACCTCTATGGCTACACCTTC. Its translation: CASSHPDGYLYGYTF.